In its sample, the clone carrying this TCR beta chain is medium-sized (0.01 to 0.1%). Antigen unknown. This record belongs to a study of T-cell reconstitution after alpha-beta-depleted transplantation in children. Points from the study as a whole: Surviving recipient T cells and thymic progenitors produced the high day-60 TCRbeta diversity seen in some patients. Two months or so post-transplant, alpha-beta T cells reportedly derived from several hundred expanded graft clones. After one year, T-cell counts and TCRbeta diversity mostly came from new T cells.

Germline V gene data show CDR1 as SGHRS and CDR2 as YFSETQ. This CDR3 has 13 amino acids. Germline trimming cut 5 bases from V and 9 bases from J; bases unmatched to any gene: 6. Unique molecular identifiers were used in preparing the TCRbeta library. Using its own MiXCR run on the PCR reads, TCRdb lists one record per CDR3 protein. The sample records approximately 110,000 distinct CDR3 sequences, about 21% being singletons. This clonotype originated in a male patient aged 2-10 years who had a stem cell transplant for chronic granulomatous disease, so the T cells may come from the graft donor. The source was PBMCs, mostly from graft donor cells, collected 180 days after TCRalphabeta/CD19-depleted stem cell transplant. V is TRBV5-1 and J is TRBJ2-1, with 9 bases lining up with TRBD2. This CDR3 reads CASSTGTSTEQFF. The CDR3, as DNA: TGCGCCAGCAGTACCGGGACTAGCACTGAGCAGTTCTTC.